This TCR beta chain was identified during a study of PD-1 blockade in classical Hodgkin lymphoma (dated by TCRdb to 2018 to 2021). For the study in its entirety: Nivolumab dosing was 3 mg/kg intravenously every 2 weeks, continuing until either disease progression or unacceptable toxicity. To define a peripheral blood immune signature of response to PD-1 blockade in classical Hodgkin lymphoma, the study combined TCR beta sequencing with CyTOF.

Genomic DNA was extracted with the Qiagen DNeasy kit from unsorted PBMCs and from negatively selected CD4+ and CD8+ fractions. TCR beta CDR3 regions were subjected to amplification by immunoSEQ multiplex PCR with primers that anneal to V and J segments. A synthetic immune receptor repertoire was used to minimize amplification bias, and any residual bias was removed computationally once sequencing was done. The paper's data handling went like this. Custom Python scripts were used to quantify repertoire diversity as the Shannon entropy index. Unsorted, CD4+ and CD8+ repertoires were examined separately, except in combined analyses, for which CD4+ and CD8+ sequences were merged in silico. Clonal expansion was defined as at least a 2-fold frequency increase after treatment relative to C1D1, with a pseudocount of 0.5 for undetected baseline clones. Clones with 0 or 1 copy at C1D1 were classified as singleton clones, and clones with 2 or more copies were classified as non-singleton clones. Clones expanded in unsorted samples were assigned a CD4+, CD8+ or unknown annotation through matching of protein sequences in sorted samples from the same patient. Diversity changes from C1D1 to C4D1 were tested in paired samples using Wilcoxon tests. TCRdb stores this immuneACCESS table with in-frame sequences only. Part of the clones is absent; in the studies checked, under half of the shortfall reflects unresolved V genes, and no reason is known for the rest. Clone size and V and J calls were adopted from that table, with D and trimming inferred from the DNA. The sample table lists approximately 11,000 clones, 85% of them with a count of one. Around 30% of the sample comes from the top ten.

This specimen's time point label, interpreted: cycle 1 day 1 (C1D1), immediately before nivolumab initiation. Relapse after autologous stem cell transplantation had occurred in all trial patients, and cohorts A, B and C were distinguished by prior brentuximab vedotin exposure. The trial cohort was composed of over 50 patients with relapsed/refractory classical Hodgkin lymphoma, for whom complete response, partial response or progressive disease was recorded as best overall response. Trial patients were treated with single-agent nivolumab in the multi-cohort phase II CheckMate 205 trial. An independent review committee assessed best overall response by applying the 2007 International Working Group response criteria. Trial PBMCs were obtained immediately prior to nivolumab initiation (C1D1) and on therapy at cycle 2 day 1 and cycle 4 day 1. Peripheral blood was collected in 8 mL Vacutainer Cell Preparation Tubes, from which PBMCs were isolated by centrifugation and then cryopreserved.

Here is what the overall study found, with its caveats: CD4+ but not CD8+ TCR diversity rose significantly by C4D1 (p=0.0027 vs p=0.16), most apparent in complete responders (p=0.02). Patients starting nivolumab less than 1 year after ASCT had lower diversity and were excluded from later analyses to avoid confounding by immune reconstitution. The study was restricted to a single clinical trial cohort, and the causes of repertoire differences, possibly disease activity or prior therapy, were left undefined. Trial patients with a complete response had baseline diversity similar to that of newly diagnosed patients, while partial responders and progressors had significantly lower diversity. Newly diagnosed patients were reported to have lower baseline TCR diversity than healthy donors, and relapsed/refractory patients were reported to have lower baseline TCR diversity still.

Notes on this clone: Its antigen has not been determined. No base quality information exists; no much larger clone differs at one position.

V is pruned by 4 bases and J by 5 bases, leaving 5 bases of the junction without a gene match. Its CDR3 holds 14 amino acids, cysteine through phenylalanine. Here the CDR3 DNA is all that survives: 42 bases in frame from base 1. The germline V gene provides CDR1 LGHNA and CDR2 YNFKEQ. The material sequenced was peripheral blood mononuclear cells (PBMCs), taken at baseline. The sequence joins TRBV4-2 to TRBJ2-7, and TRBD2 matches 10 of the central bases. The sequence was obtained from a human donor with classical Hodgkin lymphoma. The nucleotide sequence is TGTGCCAGCAGCCGTAGCGGGAGGATGAACGAGCAGTACTTC. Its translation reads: CASSRSGRMNEQYF.